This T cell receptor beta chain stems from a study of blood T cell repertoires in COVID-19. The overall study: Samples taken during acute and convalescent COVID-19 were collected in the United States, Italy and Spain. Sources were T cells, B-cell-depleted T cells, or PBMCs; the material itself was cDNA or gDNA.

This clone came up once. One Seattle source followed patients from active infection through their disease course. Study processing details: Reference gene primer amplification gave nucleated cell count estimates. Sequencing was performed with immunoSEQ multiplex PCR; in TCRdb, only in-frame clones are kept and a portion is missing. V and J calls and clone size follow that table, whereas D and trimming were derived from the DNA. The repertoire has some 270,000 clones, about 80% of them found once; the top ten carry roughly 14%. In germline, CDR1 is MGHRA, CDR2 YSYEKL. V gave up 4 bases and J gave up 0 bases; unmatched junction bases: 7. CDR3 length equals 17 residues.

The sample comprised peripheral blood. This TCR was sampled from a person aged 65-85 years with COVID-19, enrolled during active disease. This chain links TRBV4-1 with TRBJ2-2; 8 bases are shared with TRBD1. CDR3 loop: CASSPSPGQANTGELFF. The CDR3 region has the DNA TGCGCCAGCAGCCCATCTCCGGGACAGGCGAACACCGGGGAGCTGTTTTTT.